The next 26 T cell receptor beta chains were all read from a single sample in a study of OX40 agonist ivuxolimab in advanced cancers. Assay: immunoSEQ multiplex PCR; the TCRdb copy retains only in-frame clones and omits some. The data show roughly 17,000 clones, 73% seen once. The sequences come from CD4+ or CD8+ T cells sorted from blood, collected in a trial of the OX40 agonist ivuxolimab. Receptors were obtained from an adult with an advanced solid tumor such as melanoma, head and neck, liver or kidney cancer.

The CDR3 DNA is TGTGCCAGCAGTTTGCCGGGACTAGGATACAATGAGCAGTTCTTC. Protein product: CASSLPGLGYNEQFF. The chain carries TRBV27 and TRBJ2-1, with 8 bases identical to TRBD2. V lost 3 bases and J lost 4; bases outside the gene matches: 5. The CDR3 runs to 15 residues. Germline V gene sequence: CDR1 MNHEY, CDR2 SMNVEV (reference sequence).

The chain carries TRBV11-2 and TRBJ1-2; 9 bases map to TRBD1. Germline V gives CDR1 SGHAT, CDR2 FQNNGV. Trimming at V came to 1 base and at J to 4 bases, leaving 7 bases not matched to a gene. The CDR3 loop spans 16 amino acids. CDR3 DNA: TGTGCCAGCAGCTTAGGTCCGGGACAGGGAGGCTATGGCTACACCTTC. Protein: CASSLGPGQGGYGYTF.

The chain recombines TRBV5-4 with TRBJ1-1; D possibly corresponds to TRBD1 (6 bases). Trimming shortened V by 4 bases and J by 1 base, and 8 bases separated the two germline ends. The CDR3 has 13 amino acids. Germline V lookup: CDR1 SGHNT, CDR2 YYREEE (reference sequence). The DNA for the CDR3 is TGTGCCAGCAGCGGGACACCGAACACTGAAGCTTTCTTT. The encoded protein is CASSGTPNTEAFF.

The chain carries TRBV27 and TRBJ2-3, with D uncertain. Germline V gene data show CDR1 as MNHEY and CDR2 as SMNVEV (reference sequence). This CDR3 comprises 13 residues. Between the trimmed V and J ends, which lost 3 bases and 4 bases, there was a span of 8 bases. The CDR3 region is CASSFIRADTQYF. CDR3 coding DNA: TGTGCCAGCAGTTTTATAAGAGCAGATACGCAGTATTTT.

This clone is deemed medium-sized. The chain has TRBV16 and TRBJ1-5; D is ambiguous. The length of the CDR3 is 15 residues. CDR1 is KGHSY, CDR2 FQNENV, per germline. V was cut by 2 bases and J by 2 bases, with 10 bases left in between. The CDR3 sequence: CASSQIAGGNQPQHF. DNA for the CDR3: TGTGCCAGCAGCCAAATCGCGGGTGGCAATCAGCCCCAGCATTTT.

The chain recombines TRBV5-1 with TRBJ2-1; the D is unclear. V was shortened by 3 bases and J by 13 bases, with 14 bases between the two germline ends. The CDR3 is 12 residues long. Germline V gene sequence: CDR1 SGHRS, CDR2 YFSETQ. This CDR3 is CASSSPDPPQFF. The DNA for the CDR3 is TGCGCCAGCAGCTCGCCCGACCCGCCCCAGTTCTTC.

The genes are TRBV5-1 and TRBJ2-7, with a possible D match to TRBD2 (5 bases). The germline CDR1 and CDR2 sequences are SGHRS and YFSETQ. This CDR3 contains 14 residues. Trimming pared 6 bases from V and 0 bases from J, leaving 13 bases between. CDR3 protein: CASTETGYSYEQYF. In DNA, the CDR3 is TGCGCCAGCACCGAGACGGGGTACTCCTACGAGCAGTACTTC.

The V call is TRBV29-1, the J call TRBJ2-5, with D perhaps given as TRBD1 or TRBD2 (6 bases each). Germline V gene lookup returns CDR1 SQVTM and CDR2 ANQGSEA. The CDR3 sequence is 13 residues long. V lost 2 bases to trimming and J lost 4 bases, with 11 bases between them. The CDR3 loop is CSVETGRRETQYF. CDR3 nucleotide sequence: TGCAGCGTTGAAACAGGGAGGAGAGAGACCCAGTACTTC.

V and J are TRBV19 and TRBJ2-3, with 7 nucleotides matching TRBD2. The CDR3 runs 15 residues. Trimming took 10 bases from V and 2 from J; bases not matched to a gene: 12. The V gene's germline CDR1 is LNHDA and CDR2 SQIVND (reference sequence). The CDR3 loop is CATFRGLADTDTQYF. CDR3 DNA sequence: TGTGCCACCTTCCGGGGTCTAGCGGACACAGATACGCAGTATTTT.

The chain combines TRBV19 with TRBJ1-5; D uncertain. From germline, CDR1 is LNHDA and CDR2 SQIVND (reference sequence). The CDR3 length is 14 residues. V was shortened by 0 bases and J by 5 bases, with 8 bases between the two germline ends. CDR3 bases: TGTGCCAGTAGTATAGATGTATGGGATCAGCCCCAGCATTTT. Translating it yields CASSIDVWDQPQHF.

This clone was observed a few times. The chain employs TRBV19 and TRBJ1-5; 9 bases are a match to TRBD1. This CDR3 has 17 residues. V shed 7 bases, J shed 3 bases, and the junction held 13 bases outside the gene matches. Per the germline V gene, CDR1 is LNHDA and CDR2 is SQIVND (reference sequence). This chain's CDR3 is CASTLRTGGPNNQPQHF. In DNA form, the CDR3 reads TGTGCCAGTACCCTTCGTACAGGGGGCCCTAACAATCAGCCCCAGCATTTT.

V gene TRBV7-6 combines with J gene TRBJ2-3, with a possible D match to TRBD1 (5 bases). The CDR3 loop spans 19 amino acids. The ends were cut back, 5 bases at V and 3 bases at J, with 27 bases in the middle. CDR1 SGHVS and CDR2 FNYEAQ come from the germline V gene. The CDR3 bases are TGTGCCAGCAGCCGAAAGGGGCAGGGAAGTTTGGCCGGGACAGATACGCAGTATTTT. This sequence encodes CASSRKGQGSLAGTDTQYF. Filled out from reference TRBV7-6 and TRBJ2-3, the complete variable domain reads GAGVSQSPRYKVTKRGQDVALRCDPISGHVSLYWYRQALGQGPEFLTYFNYEAQQDKSGLPNDRFSAERPEGSISTLTIQRTEQRDSAMYRCASSRKGQGSLAGTDTQYFGPGTRLTVL.

This sequence joins TRBV4-1 and TRBJ2-7, with 7 bases matching TRBD1. The CDR3 consists of 15 residues. With V trimmed by 1 base and J by 4 bases, 7 bases remained unmatched. Germline CDR1 is MGHRA and CDR2 is YSYEKL. The CDR3 DNA sequence: TGCGCCAGCAGCCAAGTCCGGGACAGCGATTACGAGCAGTACTTC. Translated: CASSQVRDSDYEQYF.

The V and J genes are TRBV29-1 and TRBJ2-1; TRBD1 matches 10 bases. The length of the CDR3 is 14 residues. Unmatched junction bases numbered 11, after V lost 5 bases and J lost 10 bases. The germline V gene encodes CDR1 SQVTM and CDR2 ANQGSEA. The CDR3 DNA reads as TGCAGCGTTTCCGGGACAGGGGTAAAGCGGGAGCAGTTCTTC. Amino acid sequence: CSVSGTGVKREQFF.

In its sample, this clone was seen a few times. This chain links TRBV7-9 with TRBJ1-4; 7 bases agree with TRBD1. CDR1 and CDR2 (germline): SEHNR, FQNEAQ (reference sequence). The CDR3 spans 18 residues. V lost 3 bases to trimming and J lost 8 bases; unmatched junction nucleotides: 18. CDR3 DNA sequence: TGTGCCAGCAGCTTGGACAGGTCAACTTGGTTGGAGGAGGAAAAACTGTTTTTT. Translating it yields CASSLDRSTWLEEEKLFF.

The CDR3 DNA reads TGTGCCAGTAGTATGTACGGTTATAATGAAAAACTGTTTTTT. Encoded protein: CASSMYGYNEKLFF. The chain couples TRBV19 to TRBJ1-4; D gene ambiguous. The CDR3 loop spans 14 amino acids. Germline CDR1 and CDR2: LNHDA and SQIVND (reference sequence). The ends were cut back, 3 bases at V and 4 bases at J, with 9 bases in the middle. The variable domain in full, completed from reference TRBV19 and TRBJ1-4, reads DGGITQSPKYLFRKEGQNVTLSCEQNLNHDAMYWYRQDPGQGLRLIYYSQIVNDFQKGDIAEGYSVSREKKESFPLTVTSAQKNPTAFYLCASSMYGYNEKLFFGSGTQLSVL.

This chain connects TRBV6-1 to TRBJ2-7; D is unclear. V was shortened by 5 bases and J by 7 bases, with 12 bases between the two germline ends. Germline CDR1 and CDR2: MNHNS and SASEGT. The CDR3 contains 12 residues. DNA for the CDR3: TGTGCCAGCAGTAAGTCAGGAGTAGAGCAGTACTTC. The encoded protein is CASSKSGVEQYF.

The sample holds one count of this clone. This chain connects TRBV6-5 to TRBJ2-4, with D uncertain. V lost 3 bases to trimming and J lost 0 bases, with 6 bases between them. The CDR3 is 14 amino acids. Germline V lookup: CDR1 MNHEY, CDR2 SVGAGI. CDR3 loop: CASSYGGAKNIQYF. The CDR3 DNA follows: TGTGCCAGCAGTTATGGCGGAGCCAAAAACATTCAGTACTTC.

The chain uses TRBV7-6 and TRBJ2-7, with TRBD2 matching 11 bases. Germline V lookup: CDR1 SGHVS, CDR2 FNYEAQ. The CDR3 has 17 amino acids. With 0 bases clipped from V and 4 bases from J, the junction kept 8 bases outside the gene matches. Written as DNA, the CDR3 is TGTGCCAGCAGCTTAGCTGCAATCGGACTAGCGGGTTACGAGCAGTACTTC. Its protein product is CASSLAAIGLAGYEQYF.

Here the CDR3 DNA reads TGTGCCAGCAGTCATAACAGGGGTCCTGGAAACACCATATATTTT. Encoded protein: CASSHNRGPGNTIYF. The chain uses TRBV28 and TRBJ1-3, with 7 bases identical to TRBD1. The CDR3 is made up of 15 amino acids. Germline V gene sequence: CDR1 MDHEN, CDR2 SYDVKM. The ends lost 5 bases at V and 2 bases at J; junction bases unmatched: 6.

V and J are TRBV13 and TRBJ1-1, with D tentatively TRBD1 (5 bases). The CDR3 length is 14 residues. V shed 6 bases and J shed 1 base, with 12 bases lying between them. Germline-derived CDR1 and CDR2 are PRHDT and FYEKMQ (reference sequence). CDR3 nucleotide sequence: TGTGCCAGCAGAGGGACTGATGGGAACACTGAAGCTTTCTTT. As protein: CASRGTDGNTEAFF.

The V gene is TRBV7-9, the J gene TRBJ2-7, with D perhaps matching TRBD1 (6 bases). There are 13 residues in the CDR3. Trimming removed 2 bases from V and 9 bases from J, with 14 bases in between. Germline V gene data show CDR1 as SEHNR and CDR2 as FQNEAQ (reference sequence). This chain's CDR3 is CASSLPRQEAQYF. The CDR3 bases are TGTGCCAGCAGCTTACCCCGACAGGAAGCGCAGTACTTC.

The V and J genes are TRBV6-5 and TRBJ2-5; perhaps D is TRBD1 or TRBD2 (5 bases each). CDR3 length: 14 residues. The V end was cut by 0 bases, the J end by 6 bases, with 11 bases between. From germline, CDR1 is MNHEY and CDR2 SVGAGI. CDR3 amino acids: CASSYSNGAKTQYF. Written as DNA, the CDR3 is TGTGCCAGCAGTTACTCGAACGGGGCGAAGACCCAGTACTTC.

The chain joins TRBV5-6 to TRBJ2-7; D is unresolved. Germline CDR1 and CDR2: SGHDT and YYEEEE. The CDR3 spans 12 residues. The V gene lost 0 bases and the J gene lost 9 bases, with 10 bases spanning the gap. CDR3 residues: CASSLGGQTQYF. The CDR3 nucleotides are TGTGCCAGCAGCTTGGGGGGTCAGACGCAGTACTTC.

DNA for the CDR3: TGCAGCGTTTTAGGTACCAGTACACACTCTGGAAACACCATATATTTT. It is translated as CSVLGTSTHSGNTIYF. The genes are TRBV29-1 and TRBJ1-3; unclear D gene. Trimming cost V 5 bases and J 0 bases, with 17 bases left between them. The CDR3 totals 16 residues. Germline V CDR1 and CDR2: SQVTM, ANQGSEA.

The chain employs TRBV9 and TRBJ2-7, with unresolved D. V lost 3 bases, J lost 0 bases, and 10 bases lay in between. This CDR3 region has 14 residues. The V gene's germline CDR1 is SGDLS and CDR2 YYNGEE. As DNA, the CDR3 is TGTGCCAGCAGCGAGGGAAGTGGCTCCTACGAGCAGTACTTC. It specifies CASSEGSGSYEQYF.